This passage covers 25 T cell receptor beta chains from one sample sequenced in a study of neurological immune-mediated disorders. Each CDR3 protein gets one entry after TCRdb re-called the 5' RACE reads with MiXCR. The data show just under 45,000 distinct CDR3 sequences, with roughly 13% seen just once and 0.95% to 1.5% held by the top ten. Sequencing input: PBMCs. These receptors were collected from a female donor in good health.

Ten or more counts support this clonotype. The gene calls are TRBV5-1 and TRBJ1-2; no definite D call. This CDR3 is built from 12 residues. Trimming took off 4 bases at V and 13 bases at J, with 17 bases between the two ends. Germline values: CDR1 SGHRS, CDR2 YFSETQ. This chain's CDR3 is CASSPNSPIFTF. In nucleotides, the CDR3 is TGCGCCAGCAGCCCCAACAGCCCCATCTTCACCTTC.

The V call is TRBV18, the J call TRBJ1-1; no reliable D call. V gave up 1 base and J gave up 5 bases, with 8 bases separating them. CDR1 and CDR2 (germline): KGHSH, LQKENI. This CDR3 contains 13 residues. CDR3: CASSPQGGTEAFF. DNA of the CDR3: TGTGCCAGCTCACCACAGGGAGGGACTGAAGCTTTCTTT.

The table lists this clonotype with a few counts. CDR3 sequence (DNA): TGTGCTAGGACCGCACTAGGACTAGCCGCGAACACCGGGGAGCTGTTTTTT. Protein: CARTALGLAANTGELFF. The V call is TRBV6-5, the J call TRBJ2-2; 8 bases match TRBD2. Germline CDR1 is MNHEY and CDR2 is SVGAGI. The CDR3 length is 17 residues.

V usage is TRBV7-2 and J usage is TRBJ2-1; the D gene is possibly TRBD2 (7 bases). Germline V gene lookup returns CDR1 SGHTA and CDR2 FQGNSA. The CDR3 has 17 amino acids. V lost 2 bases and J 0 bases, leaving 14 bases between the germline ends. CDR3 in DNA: TGTGCCAGCAGCTTAAACGCGGCGGGGGCCTCCTACAATGAGCAGTTCTTC. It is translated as CASSLNAAGASYNEQFF.

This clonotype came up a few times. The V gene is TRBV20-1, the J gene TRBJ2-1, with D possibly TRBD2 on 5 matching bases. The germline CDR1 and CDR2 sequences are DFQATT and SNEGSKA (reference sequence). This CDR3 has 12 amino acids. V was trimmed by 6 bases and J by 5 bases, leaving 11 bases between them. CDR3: CSAEPGNNEQFF. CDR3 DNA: TGCAGTGCAGAGCCGGGGAACAATGAGCAGTTCTTC.

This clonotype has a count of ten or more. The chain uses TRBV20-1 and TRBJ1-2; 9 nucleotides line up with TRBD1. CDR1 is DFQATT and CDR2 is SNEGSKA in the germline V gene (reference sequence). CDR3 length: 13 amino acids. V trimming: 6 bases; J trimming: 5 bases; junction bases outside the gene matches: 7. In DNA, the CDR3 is TGCAGTGCGCAGACAGGGGGGAAATATGGCTACACCTTC. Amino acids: CSAQTGGKYGYTF.

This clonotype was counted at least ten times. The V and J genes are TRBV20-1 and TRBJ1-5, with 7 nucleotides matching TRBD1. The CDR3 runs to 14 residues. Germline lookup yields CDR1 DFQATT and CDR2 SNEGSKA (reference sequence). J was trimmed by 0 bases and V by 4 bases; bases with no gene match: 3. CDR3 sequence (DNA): TGCAGTGCTACCACAGGGGATAGCAATCAGCCCCAGCATTTT. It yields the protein CSATTGDSNQPQHF.

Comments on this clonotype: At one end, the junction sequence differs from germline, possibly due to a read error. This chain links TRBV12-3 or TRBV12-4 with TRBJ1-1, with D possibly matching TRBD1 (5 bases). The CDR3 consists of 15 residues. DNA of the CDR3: TGTGCCAACAGTTTATCCGGGGGAGGGGACACTGAAGCTTTCTTT. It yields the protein CANSLSGGGDTEAFF.

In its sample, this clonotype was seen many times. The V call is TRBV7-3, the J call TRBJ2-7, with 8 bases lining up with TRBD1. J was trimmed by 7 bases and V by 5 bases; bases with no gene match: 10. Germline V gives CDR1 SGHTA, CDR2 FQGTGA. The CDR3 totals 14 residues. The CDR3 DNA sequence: TGTGCCAGCAGCCTCACAGGGGGAGTTGAGGAGCAGTACTTC. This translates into CASSLTGGVEEQYF.

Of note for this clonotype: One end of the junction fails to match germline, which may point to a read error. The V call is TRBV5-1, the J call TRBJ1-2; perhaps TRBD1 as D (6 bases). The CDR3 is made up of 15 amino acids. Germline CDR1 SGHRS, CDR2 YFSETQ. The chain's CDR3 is CASSFPRTDNYVYTF. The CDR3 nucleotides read TGCGCCAGCAGCTTTCCCCGGACAGATAACTATGTCTACACCTTC.

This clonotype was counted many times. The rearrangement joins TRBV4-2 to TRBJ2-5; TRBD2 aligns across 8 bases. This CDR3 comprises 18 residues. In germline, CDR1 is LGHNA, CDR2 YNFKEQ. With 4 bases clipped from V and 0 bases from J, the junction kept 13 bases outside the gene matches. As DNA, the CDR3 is TGTGCCAGCAGCCTCCCCCGGGAGGGGGGGCGGGACCAAGAGACCCAGTACTTC. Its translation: CASSLPREGGRDQETQYF.

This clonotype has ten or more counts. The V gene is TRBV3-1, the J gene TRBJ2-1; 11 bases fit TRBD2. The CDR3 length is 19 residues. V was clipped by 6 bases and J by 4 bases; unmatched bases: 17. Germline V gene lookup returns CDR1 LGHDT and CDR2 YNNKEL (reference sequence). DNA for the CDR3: TGTGCCAGCAGTCCGCTGGTAGGTAGCGGGAGGGCCAGGTACAATGAGCAGTTCTTC. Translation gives CASSPLVGSGRARYNEQFF.

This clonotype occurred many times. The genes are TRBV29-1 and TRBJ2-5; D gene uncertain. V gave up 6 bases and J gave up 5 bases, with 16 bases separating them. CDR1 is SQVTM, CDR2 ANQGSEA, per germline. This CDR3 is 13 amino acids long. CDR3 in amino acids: CSVLKGAEETQYF. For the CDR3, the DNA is TGCAGCGTCCTGAAAGGAGCTGAGGAGACCCAGTACTTC.

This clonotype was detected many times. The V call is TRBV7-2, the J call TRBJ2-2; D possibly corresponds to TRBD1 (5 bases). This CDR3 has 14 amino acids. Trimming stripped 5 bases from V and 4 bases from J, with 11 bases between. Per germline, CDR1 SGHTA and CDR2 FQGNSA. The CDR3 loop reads CASSVLGPTGELFF. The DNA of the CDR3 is TGTGCCAGCAGCGTTCTGGGGCCCACCGGGGAGCTGTTTTTT.

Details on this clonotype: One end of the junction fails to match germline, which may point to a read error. The CDR3 here is CASSQVQETQNF. In nucleotides, the CDR3 is TGTGCCAGCAGCCAAGTGCAAGAGACGCAGAACTTC. The V call is TRBV3-1, the J call TRBJ2-5; D not certain. CDR1 LGHDT and CDR2 YNNKEL come from the germline V gene (reference sequence). The CDR3 covers 12 residues.

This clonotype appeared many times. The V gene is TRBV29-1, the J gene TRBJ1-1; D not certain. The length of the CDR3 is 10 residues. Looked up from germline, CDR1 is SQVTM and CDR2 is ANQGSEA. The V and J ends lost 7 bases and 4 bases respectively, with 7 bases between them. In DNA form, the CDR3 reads TGCAGCGCCTTACGCACTGAAGCTTTCTTT. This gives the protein CSALRTEAFF.

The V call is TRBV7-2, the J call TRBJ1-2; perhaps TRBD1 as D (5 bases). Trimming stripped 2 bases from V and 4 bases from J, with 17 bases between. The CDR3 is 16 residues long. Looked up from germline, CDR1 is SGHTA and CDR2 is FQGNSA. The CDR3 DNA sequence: TGTGCCAGCAGCTTAATACCCCTCGGGGGAGCCTATGGCTACACCTTC. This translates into CASSLIPLGGAYGYTF.

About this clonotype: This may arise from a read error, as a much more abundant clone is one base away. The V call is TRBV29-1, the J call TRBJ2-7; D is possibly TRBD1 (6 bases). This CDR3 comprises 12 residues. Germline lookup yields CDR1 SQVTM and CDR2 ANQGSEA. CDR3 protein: CSFERLRGEQYF. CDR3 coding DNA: TGCAGCTTTGAAAGACTCAGGGGCGAGCAGTACTTC.

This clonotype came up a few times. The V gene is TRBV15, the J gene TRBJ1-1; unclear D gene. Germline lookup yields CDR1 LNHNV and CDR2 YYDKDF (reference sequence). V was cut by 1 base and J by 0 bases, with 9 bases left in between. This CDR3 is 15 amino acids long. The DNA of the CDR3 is TGTGCCACCAGCAGAGTGGGTGGGATGAACACTGAAGCTTTCTTT. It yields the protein CATSRVGGMNTEAFF. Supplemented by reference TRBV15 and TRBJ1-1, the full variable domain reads DAMVIQNPRYQVTQFGKPVTLSCSQTLNHNVMYWYQQKSSQAPKLLFHYYDKDFNNEADTPDNFQSRRPNTSFCFLDIRSPGLGDTAMYLCATSRVGGMNTEAFFGQGTRLTVV.

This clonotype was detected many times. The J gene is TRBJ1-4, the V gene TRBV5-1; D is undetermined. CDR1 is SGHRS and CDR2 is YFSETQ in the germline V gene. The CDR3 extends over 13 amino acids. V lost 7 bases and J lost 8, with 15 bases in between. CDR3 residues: CASSPGSGEKLFF. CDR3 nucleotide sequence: TGCGCCAGCTCCCCGGGCAGTGGGGAAAAACTGTTTTTT.

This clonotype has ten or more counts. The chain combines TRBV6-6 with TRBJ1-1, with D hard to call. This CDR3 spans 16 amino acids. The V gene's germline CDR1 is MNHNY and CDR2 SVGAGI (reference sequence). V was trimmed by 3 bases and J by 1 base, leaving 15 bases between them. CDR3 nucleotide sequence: TGTGCCAGCAGTTATGGCAGCCGAGTAGGGAACACTGAAGCTTTCTTT. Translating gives CASSYGSRVGNTEAFF.

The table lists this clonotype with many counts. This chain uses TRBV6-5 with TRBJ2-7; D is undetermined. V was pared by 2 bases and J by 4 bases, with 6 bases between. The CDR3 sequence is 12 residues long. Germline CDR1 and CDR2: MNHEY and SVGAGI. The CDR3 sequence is CASSYGPYEQYF. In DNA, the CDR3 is TGTGCCAGCAGTTACGGCCCTTACGAGCAGTACTTC.

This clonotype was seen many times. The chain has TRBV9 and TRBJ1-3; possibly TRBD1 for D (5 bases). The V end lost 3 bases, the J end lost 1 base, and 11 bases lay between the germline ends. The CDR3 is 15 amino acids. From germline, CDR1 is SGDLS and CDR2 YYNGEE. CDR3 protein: CASSAGGGSGNTIYF. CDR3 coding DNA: TGTGCCAGCAGCGCCGGGGGGGGATCTGGAAACACCATATATTTT.

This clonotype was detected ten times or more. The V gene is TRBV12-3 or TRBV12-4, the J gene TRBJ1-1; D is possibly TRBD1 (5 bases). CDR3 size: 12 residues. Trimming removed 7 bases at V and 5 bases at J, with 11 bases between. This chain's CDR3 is CASTGGWTEAFF. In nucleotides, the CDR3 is TGTGCCAGCACGGGGGGGTGGACTGAAGCTTTCTTT.

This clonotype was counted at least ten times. CDR3 coding DNA: TGCAGTGCTATTAGAAACCAAGAGACCCAGTACTTC. Its translation is CSAIRNQETQYF. J is TRBJ2-5 and V is TRBV20-1; D is unclear. V was trimmed by 4 bases and J by 0 bases, leaving 6 bases between them. The CDR3 is 12 residues long. Germline V gene lookup returns CDR1 DFQATT and CDR2 SNEGSKA (reference sequence).